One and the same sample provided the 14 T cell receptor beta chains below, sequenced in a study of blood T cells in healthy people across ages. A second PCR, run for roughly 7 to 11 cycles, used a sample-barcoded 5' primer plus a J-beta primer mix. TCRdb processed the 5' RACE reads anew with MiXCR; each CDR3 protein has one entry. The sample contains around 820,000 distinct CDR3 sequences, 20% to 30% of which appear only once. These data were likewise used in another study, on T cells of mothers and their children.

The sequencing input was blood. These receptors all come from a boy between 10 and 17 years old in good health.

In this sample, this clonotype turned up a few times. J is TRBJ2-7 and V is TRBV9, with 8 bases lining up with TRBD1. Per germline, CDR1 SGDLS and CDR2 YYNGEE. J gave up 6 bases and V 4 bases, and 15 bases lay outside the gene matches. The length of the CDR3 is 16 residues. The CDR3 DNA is TGTGCCAGCAGCCACCCCAGGGGGCGCTTGACTGGCGAGCAGTACTTC. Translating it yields CASSHPRGRLTGEQYF.

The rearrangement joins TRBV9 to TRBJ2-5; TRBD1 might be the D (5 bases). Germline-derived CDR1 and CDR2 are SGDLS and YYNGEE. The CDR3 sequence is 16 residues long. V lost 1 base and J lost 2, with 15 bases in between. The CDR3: CASSVNRLDGQETQYF. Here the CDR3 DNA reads TGTGCCAGCAGCGTAAACAGGTTGGACGGGCAAGAGACCCAGTACTTC.

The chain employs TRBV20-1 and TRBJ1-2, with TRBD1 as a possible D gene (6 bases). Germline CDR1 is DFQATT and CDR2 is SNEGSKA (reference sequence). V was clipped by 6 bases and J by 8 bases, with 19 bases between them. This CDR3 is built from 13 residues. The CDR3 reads CSANEGHPAGYTF. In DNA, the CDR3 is TGCAGTGCCAACGAGGGACATCCAGCCGGCTACACCTTC.

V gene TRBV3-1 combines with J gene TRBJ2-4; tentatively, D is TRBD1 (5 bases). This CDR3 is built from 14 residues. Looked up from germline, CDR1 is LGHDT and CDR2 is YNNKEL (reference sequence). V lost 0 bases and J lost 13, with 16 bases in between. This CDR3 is CASSQDLQAEEQYF. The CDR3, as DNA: TGTGCCAGCAGCCAAGATTTACAGGCTGAAGAGCAGTACTTC. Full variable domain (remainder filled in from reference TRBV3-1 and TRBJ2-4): DTAVSQTPKYLVTQMGNDKSIKCEQNLGHDTMYWYKQDSKKFLKIMFSYNNKELIINETVPNRFSPKSPDKAHLNLHINSLELGDSAVYFCASSQDLQAEEQYFGAGTRLSVL.

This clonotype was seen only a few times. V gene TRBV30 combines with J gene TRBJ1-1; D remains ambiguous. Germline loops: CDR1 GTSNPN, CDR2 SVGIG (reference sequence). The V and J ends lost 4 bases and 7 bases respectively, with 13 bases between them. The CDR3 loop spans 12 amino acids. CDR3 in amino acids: CAWIARQHEAFF. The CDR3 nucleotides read TGTGCCTGGATTGCGCGTCAGCATGAAGCTTTCTTT.

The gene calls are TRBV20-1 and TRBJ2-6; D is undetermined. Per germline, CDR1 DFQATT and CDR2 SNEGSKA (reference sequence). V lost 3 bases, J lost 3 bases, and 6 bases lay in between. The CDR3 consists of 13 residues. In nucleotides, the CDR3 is TGCAGTGCTAGGTCTCATGGGGCCAACGTCCTGACTTTC. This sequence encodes CSARSHGANVLTF.

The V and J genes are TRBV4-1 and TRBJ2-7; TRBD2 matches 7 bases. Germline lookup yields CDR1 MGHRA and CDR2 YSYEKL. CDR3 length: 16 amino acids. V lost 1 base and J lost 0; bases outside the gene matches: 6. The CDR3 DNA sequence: TGCGCCAGCAGCCAAGGGTTAGCGGGTCCCTCCTACGAGCAGTACTTC. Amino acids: CASSQGLAGPSYEQYF.

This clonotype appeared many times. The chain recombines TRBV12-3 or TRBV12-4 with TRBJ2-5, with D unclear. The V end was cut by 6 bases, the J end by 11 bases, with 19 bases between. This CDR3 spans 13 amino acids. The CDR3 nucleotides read TGTGCCAGCAGCTACCGGACGGATTCGGAGCAGTACTTC. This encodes CASSYRTDSEQYF.

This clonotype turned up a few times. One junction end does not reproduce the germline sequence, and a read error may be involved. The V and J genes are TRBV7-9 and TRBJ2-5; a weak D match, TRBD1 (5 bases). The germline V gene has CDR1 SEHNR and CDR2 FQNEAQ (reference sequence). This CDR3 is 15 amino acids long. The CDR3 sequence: CPSSLELTVGETQYF. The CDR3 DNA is TGTCCCAGCAGCTTAGAATTGACAGTTGGGGAGACCCAGTACTTC.

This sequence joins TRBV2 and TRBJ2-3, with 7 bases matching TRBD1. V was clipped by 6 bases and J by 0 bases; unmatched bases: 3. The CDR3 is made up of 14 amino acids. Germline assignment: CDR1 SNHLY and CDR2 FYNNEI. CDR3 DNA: TGTGCCAGCAGAAAGGACAGGAGCACAGATACGCAGTATTTT. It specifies CASRKDRSTDTQYF. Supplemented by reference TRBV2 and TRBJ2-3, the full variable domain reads EPEVTQTPSHQVTQMGQEVILRCVPISNHLYFYWYRQILGQKVEFLVSFYNNEISEKSEIFDDQFSVERPDGSNFTLKIRSTKLEDSAMYFCASRKDRSTDTQYFGPGTRLTVL.

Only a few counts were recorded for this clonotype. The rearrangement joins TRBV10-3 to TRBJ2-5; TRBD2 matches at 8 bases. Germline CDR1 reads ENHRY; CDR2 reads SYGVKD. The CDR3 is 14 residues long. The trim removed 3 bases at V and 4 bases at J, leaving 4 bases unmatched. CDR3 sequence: CAISDGTSRETQYF. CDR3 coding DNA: TGTGCCATCAGTGACGGGACTAGTCGAGAGACCCAGTACTTC.

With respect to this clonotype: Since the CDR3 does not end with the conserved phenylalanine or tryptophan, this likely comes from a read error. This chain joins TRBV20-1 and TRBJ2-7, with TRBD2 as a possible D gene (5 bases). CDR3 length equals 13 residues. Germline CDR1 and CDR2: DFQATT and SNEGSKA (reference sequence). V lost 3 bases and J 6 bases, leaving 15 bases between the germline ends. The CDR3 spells CSASVREPCEQYS. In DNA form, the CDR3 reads TGCAGTGCTAGCGTCCGGGAACCCTGCGAGCAGTACTCC.

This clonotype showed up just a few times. The CDR3 sequence is CSAYTPSYEQYF. The CDR3, as DNA: TGCAGCGCTTATACCCCCTCCTACGAGCAGTACTTC. The chain combines TRBV29-1 with TRBJ2-7; D gene ambiguous. The CDR3 extends over 12 amino acids. CDR1 is SQVTM and CDR2 is ANQGSEA in the germline V gene. V was pared by 7 bases and J by 0 bases, with 10 bases between.

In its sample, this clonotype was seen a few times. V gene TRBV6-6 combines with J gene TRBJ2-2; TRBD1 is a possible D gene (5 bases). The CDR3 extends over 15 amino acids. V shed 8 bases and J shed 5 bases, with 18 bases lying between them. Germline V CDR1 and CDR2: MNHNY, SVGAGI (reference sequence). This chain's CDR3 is CASYDWGQGTGELFF. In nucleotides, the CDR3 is TGTGCCAGCTACGATTGGGGCCAAGGGACCGGGGAGCTGTTTTTT.